Each of the 8 T cell receptor beta chains below was sequenced from the same sample in a study of blood T cell repertoires in COVID-19 (dated by TCRdb to about 2020). The library relied on the immunoSEQ multiplex PCR assay. TCRdb took this table from immuneACCESS and kept in-frame rearrangements with V and J called. Such tables lack part of the clones; where checked against another copy, unresolved V genes explain under half of the gap, and the rest is unexplained. The sample yields about 50,000 clones; around 84% were counted once. Of the sample, less than 4.5% is held by the ten largest clones. Sequencing used peripheral blood. These receptors all come from an elderly man with active COVID-19.

The chain couples TRBV30 to TRBJ2-3, with TRBD2 matching 8 bases. Unmatched junction bases numbered 11, after V lost 5 bases and J lost 4 bases. In germline, CDR1 is GTSNPN, CDR2 SVGIG (reference sequence). The CDR3 has 15 amino acids. CDR3 residues: CAWSGTSFSSDTQYF. The DNA for the CDR3 is TGTGCCTGGTCCGGGACTAGTTTTTCTTCAGATACGCAGTATTTT.

CDR3 nucleotide sequence: TGTGCCAGCAGCTTAGATGGCGCGGGGGAAAAACTGTTTTTT. Translated, it gives CASSLDGAGEKLFF. V usage is TRBV7-9 and J usage is TRBJ1-4; D is uncertain. The CDR3 runs to 14 residues. V was clipped by 1 base and J by 8 bases, with 11 bases between them. CDR1 is SEHNR and CDR2 is FQNEAQ in the germline V gene (reference sequence).

The V and J genes are TRBV5-1 and TRBJ2-3; tentatively, D is TRBD1 (6 bases). Trimming took 0 bases from V and 4 from J, leaving 9 bases between them. This CDR3 region has 14 residues. The germline V gene encodes CDR1 SGHRS and CDR2 YFSETQ. The DNA of the CDR3 is TGCGCCAGCAGCTTGGAACAGGGTTCAGATACGCAGTATTTT. It specifies CASSLEQGSDTQYF.

The rearrangement links TRBV6-2 or TRBV6-3 to TRBJ1-6, with 9 bases fitting TRBD1. With V trimmed by 5 bases and J by 7 bases, 3 bases remained unmatched. Germline V gene data show CDR1 as MNHEY and CDR2 as SVGEGT. The CDR3 runs to 14 residues. The CDR3 spells CASSTGQGNSPLHF. CDR3 sequence (DNA): TGTGCCAGCAGTACCGGACAGGGGAATTCACCCCTCCACTTT.

This sequence joins TRBV6-2 or TRBV6-3 and TRBJ2-2, with 9 bases identical to TRBD1. J was trimmed by 5 bases and V by 6 bases; bases with no gene match: 4. CDR1 MNHEY and CDR2 SVGEGT come from the germline V gene. The CDR3 has 14 amino acids. As DNA, the CDR3 is TGTGCCAGCAGCGAACAGGGGGCGACCGGGGAGCTGTTTTTT. This codes for CASSEQGATGELFF.

The rearrangement joins TRBV5-1 to TRBJ1-2; no firm D call. Trimming shortened V by 0 bases and J by 4 bases, and 16 bases separated the two germline ends. The CDR3 consists of 16 residues. From germline, CDR1 is SGHRS and CDR2 YFSETQ. This chain's CDR3 is CASSLGEGRLPYGYTF. The CDR3 DNA reads TGCGCCAGCAGCTTGGGAGAGGGCAGGTTACCCTATGGCTACACCTTC.

J is TRBJ2-5 and V is TRBV18; the D gene is possibly TRBD2 (5 bases). The CDR3 consists of 12 residues. Trimming pared 2 bases from V and 9 bases from J, leaving 10 bases between. Germline CDR1 is KGHSH and CDR2 is LQKENI. The CDR3 reads CASSPGDGAQYF. The CDR3 coding sequence is TGTGCCAGCTCACCAGGAGACGGGGCCCAGTACTTC.

This clone was counted once. The V gene is TRBV5-4, the J gene TRBJ1-6; no clear D. CDR3 length: 16 residues. Looked up from germline, CDR1 is SGHNT and CDR2 is YYREEE (reference sequence). Between the trimmed V and J ends, which lost 0 bases and 3 bases, there was a span of 10 bases. In nucleotides, the CDR3 is TGTGCCAGCAGCTTGGGAACGACAATCTATAATTCACCCCTCCACTTT. Translating gives CASSLGTTIYNSPLHF.